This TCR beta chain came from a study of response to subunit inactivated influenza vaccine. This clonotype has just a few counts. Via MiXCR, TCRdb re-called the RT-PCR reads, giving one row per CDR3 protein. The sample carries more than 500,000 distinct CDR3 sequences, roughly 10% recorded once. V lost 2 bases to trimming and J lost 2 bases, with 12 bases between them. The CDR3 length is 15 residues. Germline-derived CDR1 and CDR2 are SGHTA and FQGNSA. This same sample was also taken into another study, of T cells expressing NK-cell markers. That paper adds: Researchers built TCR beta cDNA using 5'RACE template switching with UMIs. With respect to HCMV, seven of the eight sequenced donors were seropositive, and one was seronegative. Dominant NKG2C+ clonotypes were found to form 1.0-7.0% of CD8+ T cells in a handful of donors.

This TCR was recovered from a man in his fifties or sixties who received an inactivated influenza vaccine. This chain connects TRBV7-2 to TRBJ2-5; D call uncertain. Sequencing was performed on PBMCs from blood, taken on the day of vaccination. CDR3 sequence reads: CASSLTPGRQETQYF. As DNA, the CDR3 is TGTGCCAGCAGCTTAACCCCGGGCAGACAAGAGACCCAGTACTTC. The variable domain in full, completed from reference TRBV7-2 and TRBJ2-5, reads GAGVSQSPSNKVTEKGKDVELRCDPISGHTALYWYRQSLGQGLEFLIYFQGNSAPDKSGLPSDRFSAERTGGSVSTLTIQRTQQEDSAVYLCASSLTPGRQETQYFGPGTRLLVL.